This T cell receptor (beta chain) was documented in a study of human T cells and chemical hapten exposure. This clonotype appeared a few times. The sample's time point: pre-sensitization, week 0. Regarding treatment: therapeutic diphenylcyclopropenone sensitization with weekly scalp DPC. TCRdb reprocessed the RACE reads via MiXCR and lists one record per CDR3 protein. The table shows about 380,000 distinct CDR3 sequences, with 5.1% occurring only once. The germline V gene encodes CDR1 SEHNR and CDR2 FQNEAQ (reference sequence). The V and J ends lost 3 bases and 7 bases, in that order; junction bases with no gene match: 12. This CDR3 region has 16 residues.

The chain carries TRBV7-9 and TRBJ2-1, with 7 bases matching TRBD2. The receptor's source is a woman in her fifties or sixties with alopecia areata. Some clones in this sample may be carry-over from other donors' samples. The sample here was whole blood, taken in connection with sensitization to the hapten diphenylcyclopropenone (DPC). The CDR3 spells CASSLGGRDSGNEQFF. The DNA of the CDR3 is TGTGCCAGCAGCTTGGGCGGGAGAGATTCTGGGAATGAGCAGTTCTTC.